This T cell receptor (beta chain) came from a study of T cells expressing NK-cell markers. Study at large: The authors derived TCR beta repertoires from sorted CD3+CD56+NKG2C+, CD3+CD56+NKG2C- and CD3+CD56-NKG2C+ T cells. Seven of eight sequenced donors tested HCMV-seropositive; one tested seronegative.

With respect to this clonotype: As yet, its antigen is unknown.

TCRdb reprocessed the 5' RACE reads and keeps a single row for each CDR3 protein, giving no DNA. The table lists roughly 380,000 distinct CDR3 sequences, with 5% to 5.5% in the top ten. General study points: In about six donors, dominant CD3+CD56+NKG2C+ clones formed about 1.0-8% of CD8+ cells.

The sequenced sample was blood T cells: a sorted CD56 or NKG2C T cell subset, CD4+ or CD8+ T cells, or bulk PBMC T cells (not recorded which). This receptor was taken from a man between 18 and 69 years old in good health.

The CDR3 reads CASSLSGGRGNTEAFF. This chain uses TRBV27 with TRBJ1-1; TCRdb outputs TRBD1, but without DNA this stays unchecked. The CDR3 length is 16 residues. Germline CDR1 reads MNHEY; CDR2 reads SMNVEV (reference sequence).